Listed below are T cell receptor beta chains from one sample, sequenced in a study of T cell repertoires in cytomegalovirus infection. TCRdb passed the reads through MiXCR, listing each CDR3 protein once. Among approximately 550,000 distinct CDR3 sequences listed, more than 15% were seen once. Material for sequencing was CD8+ T cells from PBMCs. The receptor source for this set is a human donor in good health (CMV status not recorded). Some clones in this sample may be carry-over from other donors' samples. CDR3s include the opening cysteine and the closing phenylalanine or tryptophan. The D gene is left open where the match is weak. Part of the rows lack a size; the others show once, few, many or a class for expanded clones.

TRBJ2-1 many 14 TRBV7-3 TRBD2 CASSPASGYNEQFF TGTGCCAGCAGCCCTGCTAGCGGATACAATGAGCAGTTCTTC
TRBJ2-5 . 16 TRBV9 TRBD2 CASSPGAGGPLETQYF TGTGCCAGCAGCCCAGGAGCGGGGGGGCCTCTAGAGACCCAGTACTTC
TRBJ1-5 many 15 TRBV20-1 TRBD1 CSANLGGQVNQPQHF TGCAGTGCTAATTTGGGGGGACAGGTCAATCAGCCCCAGCATTTT
TRBJ2-7 few 11 TRBV6-1 . CASTPSYEQYF TGTGCCAGCACCCCCAGTTACGAGCAGTACTTC
TRBJ2-5 many 13 TRBV12-5 . CASGLKGPETQYF TGTGCTAGTGGTTTGAAGGGTCCTGAGACCCAGTACTTC
TRBJ1-5 . 16 TRBV27 . CASSLSVVGGRQPQHF TGTGCCAGCAGTTTATCGGTAGTCGGGGGGCGGCAGCCCCAGCATTTT
TRBJ2-4 once 16 TRBV3-1 . CTSSPNRGLAKNIQYF TGTACCAGCAGCCCGAATCGGGGGCTAGCCAAAAACATTCAGTACTTC
TRBJ2-1 many 16 TRBV7-9 . CASSPGSEVSDNEQFF TGTGCCAGCAGCCCGGGGTCGGAGGTCTCCGATAATGAGCAGTTCTTC
TRBJ2-7 many 17 TRBV12-3/TRBV12-4 TRBD2 CASSSPSRGAGVSEQYF TGTGCCAGCAGTTCCCCATCCAGGGGAGCGGGAGTAAGCGAGCAGTACTTC
TRBJ2-2 many 15 TRBV24-1 . CATSDQRQNTGELFF TGTGCCACCAGTGACCAGAGACAGAACACCGGGGAGCTGTTTTTT
TRBJ1-2 few 15 TRBV27 TRBD1 CASSSPGTGPYGYTF TGTGCCAGCAGCTCACCCGGGACAGGCCCCTATGGCTACACCTTC
TRBJ2-2 many 13 TRBV27 . CASSLSGAGELFF TGTGCCAGCAGCTTATCCGGGGCCGGGGAGCTGTTTTTT
TRBJ2-2 . 14 TRBV4-1 . CASSQVEGPGELFF TGCGCCAGCAGCCAAGTAGAGGGTCCCGGGGAGCTGTTTTTT
TRBJ1-6 . 13 TRBV28 . CASSQIYNSPLHF TGTGCCAGCAGTCAGATTTATAATTCACCCCTCCACTTT
TRBJ1-5 few 16 TRBV7-9 . CASSRRTADSNQPQHF TGTGCCAGCAGCCGTCGGACAGCAGATAGCAATCAGCCCCAGCATTTT
TRBJ1-5 few 15 TRBV12-3/TRBV12-4 . CASNLGGGENQPQHF TGTGCCAGCAACCTGGGGGGAGGGGAGAATCAGCCCCAGCATTTT
TRBJ2-1 many 17 TRBV6-1 TRBD1 CASSEGAGGNSYNEQFF TGTGCCAGCAGTGAAGGGGCAGGGGGAAACTCCTACAATGAGCAGTTCTTC
TRBJ2-7 many 16 TRBV15 . CATSRDWAQGNHEQYF TGTGCCACCAGCAGAGATTGGGCCCAAGGGAACCACGAGCAGTACTTC
TRBJ1-2 . 13 TRBV11-2 . CASSLSGEYGYTF TGTGCCAGCAGCTTGTCTGGGGAGTATGGCTACACCTTC
TRBJ2-7 . 13 TRBV10-2 TRBD1 CASTSGDRGEQYF TGCGCCAGCACCTCAGGGGACAGGGGCGAGCAGTACTTC
TRBJ2-1 . 15 TRBV7-9 . CASSLGPETHNEQFF TGTGCCAGCAGCTTGGGGCCCGAGACTCACAATGAGCAGTTCTTC
TRBJ1-2 . 11 TRBV20-1 . CSAILRGGYTF TGCAGTGCTATTTTAAGGGGTGGCTACACCTTC
TRBJ1-1 . 14 TRBV27 TRBD1 CASRRQGENTEAFF TGTGCCAGCCGAAGACAGGGCGAGAACACTGAAGCTTTCTTT
TRBJ1-2 medium-sized 15 TRBV2 . CASKDSLSPWGGYTF TGTGCCAGCAAGGACAGCCTCTCCCCCTGGGGAGGCTACACCTTC
TRBJ2-1 . 13 TRBV29-1 TRBD2 CSDRLAGSGEQFF TGCAGCGATAGACTAGCGGGAAGCGGTGAGCAGTTCTTC